This paragraph reports one TCR beta chain. The CDR3 has 16 residues. V lost 5 bases and J lost 4, with 20 bases in between. CDR1 is SEHNR, CDR2 FQNEAQ, per germline (reference sequence). Data came from immunoSEQ multiplex PCR; TCRdb stores just in-frame clones and leaves some out. The sample contains about 190,000 clones, 78% of which appear only once. This sample is part of a study of blood T cell repertoires in COVID-19. Study-wide context: Samples taken during acute and convalescent COVID-19 were collected in the United States, Italy and Spain.

This clonotype was sampled from a woman of 80 years or more with active or convalescent COVID-19. Material for sequencing was peripheral blood. The chain joins TRBV7-9 to TRBJ1-2; the D gene is possibly TRBD1 (6 bases). DNA of the CDR3: TGTGCCAGCAGCCGTCCGAGGGGGTTGGAGCTCTATGGCTACACCTTC. The encoded protein is CASSRPRGLELYGYTF.